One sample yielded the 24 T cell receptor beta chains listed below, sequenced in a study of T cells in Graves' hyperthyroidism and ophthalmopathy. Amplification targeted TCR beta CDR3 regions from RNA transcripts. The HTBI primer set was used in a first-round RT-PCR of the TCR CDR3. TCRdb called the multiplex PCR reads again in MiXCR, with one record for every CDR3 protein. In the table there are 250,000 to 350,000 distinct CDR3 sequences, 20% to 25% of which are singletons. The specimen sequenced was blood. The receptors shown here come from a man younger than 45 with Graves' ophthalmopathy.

CDR3 nucleotide sequence: TGTGCCAGCAGGAGGACAGGGGCGAATCAGCCCCAGCATTTT. Its translation: CASRRTGANQPQHF. This chain links TRBV12-3 or TRBV12-4 with TRBJ1-5, with 9 positions matching TRBD1. V dropped 6 bases and J dropped 4; count of bases not matched to a gene: 4. The CDR3 extends over 14 amino acids.

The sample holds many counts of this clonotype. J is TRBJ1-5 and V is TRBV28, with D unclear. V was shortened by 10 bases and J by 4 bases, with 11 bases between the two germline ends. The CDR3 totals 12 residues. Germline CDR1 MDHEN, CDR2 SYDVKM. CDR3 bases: TGTGCCACCAGACCGAATAATCAGCCCCAGCATTTT. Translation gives CATRPNNQPQHF.

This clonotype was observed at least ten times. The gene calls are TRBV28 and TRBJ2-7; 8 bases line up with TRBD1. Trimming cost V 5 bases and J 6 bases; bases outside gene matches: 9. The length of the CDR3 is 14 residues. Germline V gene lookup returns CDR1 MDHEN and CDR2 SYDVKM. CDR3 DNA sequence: TGTGCCAGCAGTATCTACGGGACAGGTCTCGAGCAGTACTTC. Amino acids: CASSIYGTGLEQYF.

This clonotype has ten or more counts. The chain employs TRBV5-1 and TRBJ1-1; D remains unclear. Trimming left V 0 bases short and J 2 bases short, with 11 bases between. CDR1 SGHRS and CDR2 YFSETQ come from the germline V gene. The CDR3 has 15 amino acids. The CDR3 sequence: CASSLVPDSNTEAFF. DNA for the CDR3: TGCGCCAGCAGCTTGGTTCCCGATAGCAACACTGAAGCTTTCTTT. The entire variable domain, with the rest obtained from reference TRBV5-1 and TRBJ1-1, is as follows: KAGVTQTPRYLIKTRGQQVTLSCSPISGHRSVSWYQQTPGQGLQFLFEYFSETQRNKGNFPGRFSGRQFSNSRSEMNVSTLELGDSALYLCASSLVPDSNTEAFFGQGTRLTVV.

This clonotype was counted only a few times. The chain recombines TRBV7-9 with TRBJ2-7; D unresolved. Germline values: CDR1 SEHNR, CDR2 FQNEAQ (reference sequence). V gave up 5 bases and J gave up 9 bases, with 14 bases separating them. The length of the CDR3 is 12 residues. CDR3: CASSLTAASQYF. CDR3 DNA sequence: TGTGCCAGCAGCCTTACAGCCGCGTCGCAGTACTTC.

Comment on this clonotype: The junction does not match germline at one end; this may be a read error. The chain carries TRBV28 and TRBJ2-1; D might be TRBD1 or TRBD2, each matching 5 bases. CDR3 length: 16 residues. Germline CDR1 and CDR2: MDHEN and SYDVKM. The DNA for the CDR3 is TGTGGCAGCAGTTTAGGAACCGGGACCACAAACAATGAGCAGTTCTTC. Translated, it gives CGSSLGTGTTNNEQFF.

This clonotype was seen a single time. CDR3 in DNA: TGTGCCAGCAGCTTCCGAAGGACAGCGAGGGAGCACGAGCAGTACTTC. Its protein product is CASSFRRTAREHEQYF. The genes are TRBV5-6 and TRBJ2-7; maybe TRBD1 (6 bases). This CDR3 spans 16 amino acids. Germline CDR1 is SGHDT and CDR2 is YYEEEE. V lost 2 bases and J 5 bases, leaving 20 bases between the germline ends. The full variable domain, rest sourced from reference TRBV5-6 and TRBJ2-7, is DAGVTQSPTHLIKTRGQQVTLRCSPKSGHDTVSWYQQALGQGPQFIFQYYEEEERQRGNFPDRFSGHQFPNYSSELNVNALLLGDSALYLCASSFRRTAREHEQYFGPGTRLTVT.

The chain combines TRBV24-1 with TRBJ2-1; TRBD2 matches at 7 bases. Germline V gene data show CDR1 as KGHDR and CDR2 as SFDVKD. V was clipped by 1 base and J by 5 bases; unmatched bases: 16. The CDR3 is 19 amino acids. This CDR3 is CATSDLAYLWLAADNEQFF. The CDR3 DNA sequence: TGTGCCACCAGTGATTTAGCTTACCTTTGGCTAGCGGCTGACAATGAGCAGTTCTTC.

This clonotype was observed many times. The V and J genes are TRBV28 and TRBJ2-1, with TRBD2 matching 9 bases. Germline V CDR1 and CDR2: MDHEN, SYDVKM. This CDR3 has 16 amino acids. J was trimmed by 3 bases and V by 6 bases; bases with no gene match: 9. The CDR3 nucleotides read TGTGCCAGCAGCCGTAGCGGGAGCCCTCACTACAATGAGCAGTTCTTC. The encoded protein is CASSRSGSPHYNEQFF.

CDR3: CASSYGGGRIQETQYF. For the CDR3, the DNA is TGTGCCAGCAGTTATGGTGGAGGGAGAATTCAAGAGACCCAGTACTTC. This chain links TRBV6-5 with TRBJ2-5; D might be TRBD2 (6 bases). Germline V gives CDR1 MNHEY, CDR2 SVGAGI. V lost 3 bases and J lost 2, with 16 bases in between. The CDR3 has 16 residues.

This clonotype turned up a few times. The CDR3, as DNA: TGTGCCAGTAGTATAAGGCAGATTTCTGGCTACACCTTC. This encodes CASSIRQISGYTF. V gene TRBV19 combines with J gene TRBJ1-2; D is unresolved. The CDR3 has 13 amino acids. With 2 bases removed from V and 7 bases from J, the gap between germline ends came to 11 bases. Germline V gives CDR1 LNHDA, CDR2 SQIVND (reference sequence).

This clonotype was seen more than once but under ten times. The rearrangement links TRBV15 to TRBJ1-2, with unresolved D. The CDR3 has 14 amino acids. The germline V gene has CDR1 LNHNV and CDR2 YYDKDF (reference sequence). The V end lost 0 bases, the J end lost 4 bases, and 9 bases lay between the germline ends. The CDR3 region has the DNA TGTGCCACCAGCAGAGATGCGCGCCGCTATGGCTACACCTTC. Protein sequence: CATSRDARRYGYTF.

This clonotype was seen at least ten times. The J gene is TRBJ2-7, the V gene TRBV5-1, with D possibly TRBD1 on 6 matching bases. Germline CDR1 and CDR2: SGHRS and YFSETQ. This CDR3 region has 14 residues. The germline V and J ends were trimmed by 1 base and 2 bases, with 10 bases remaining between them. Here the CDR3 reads CASSLTGQTYEQYF. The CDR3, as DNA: TGCGCCAGCAGCTTGACAGGGCAGACCTACGAGCAGTACTTC. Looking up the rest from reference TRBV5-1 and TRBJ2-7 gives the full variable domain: KAGVTQTPRYLIKTRGQQVTLSCSPISGHRSVSWYQQTPGQGLQFLFEYFSETQRNKGNFPGRFSGRQFSNSRSEMNVSTLELGDSALYLCASSLTGQTYEQYFGPGTRLTVT.

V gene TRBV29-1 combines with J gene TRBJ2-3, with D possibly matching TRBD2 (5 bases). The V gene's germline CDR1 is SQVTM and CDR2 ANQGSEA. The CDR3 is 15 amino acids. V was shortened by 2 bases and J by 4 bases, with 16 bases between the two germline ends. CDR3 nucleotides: TGCAGCGTTGAATCTTCCCGGGAAACCCCAGATACGCAGTATTTT. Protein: CSVESSRETPDTQYF.

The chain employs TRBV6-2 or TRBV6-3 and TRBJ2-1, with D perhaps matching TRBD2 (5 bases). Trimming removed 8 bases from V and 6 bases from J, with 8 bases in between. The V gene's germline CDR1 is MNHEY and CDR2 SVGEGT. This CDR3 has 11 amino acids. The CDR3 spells CASRRRNEQFF. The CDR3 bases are TGTGCCAGCCGGAGGCGCAATGAGCAGTTCTTC.

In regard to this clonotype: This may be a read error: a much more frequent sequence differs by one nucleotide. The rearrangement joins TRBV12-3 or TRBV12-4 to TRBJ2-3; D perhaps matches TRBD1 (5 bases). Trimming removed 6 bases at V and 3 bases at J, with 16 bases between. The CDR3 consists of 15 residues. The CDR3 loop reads CASSQRQRGTDTQYF. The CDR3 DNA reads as TGTGCCAGCAGCCAGAGACAGAGAGGAACAGATACGCAGTATTTT.

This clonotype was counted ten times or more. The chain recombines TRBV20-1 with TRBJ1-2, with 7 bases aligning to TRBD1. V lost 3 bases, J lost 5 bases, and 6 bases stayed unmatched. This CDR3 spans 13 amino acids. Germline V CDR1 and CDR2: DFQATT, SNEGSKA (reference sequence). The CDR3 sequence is CSASQGVGYGYTF. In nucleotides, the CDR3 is TGCAGTGCTAGCCAGGGGGTAGGGTATGGCTACACCTTC.

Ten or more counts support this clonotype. DNA of the CDR3: TGTGCCAGCAGCCCAACCGGGACAGACTATAATGAGCAGTTCTTC. Amino acid sequence: CASSPTGTDYNEQFF. V and J are TRBV7-2 and TRBJ2-1, with TRBD1 matching over 7 bases. Losses at the gene ends were 5 bases for V and 7 bases for J; bases not matched to a gene: 11. This CDR3 contains 15 residues. Germline loops: CDR1 SGHTA, CDR2 FQGNSA.

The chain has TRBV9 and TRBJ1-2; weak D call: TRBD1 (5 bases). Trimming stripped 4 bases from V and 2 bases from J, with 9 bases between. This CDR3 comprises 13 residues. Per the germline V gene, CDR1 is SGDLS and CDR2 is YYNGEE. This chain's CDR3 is CASSLQENYGYTF. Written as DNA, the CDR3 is TGTGCCAGCAGCTTACAGGAAAACTATGGCTACACCTTC.

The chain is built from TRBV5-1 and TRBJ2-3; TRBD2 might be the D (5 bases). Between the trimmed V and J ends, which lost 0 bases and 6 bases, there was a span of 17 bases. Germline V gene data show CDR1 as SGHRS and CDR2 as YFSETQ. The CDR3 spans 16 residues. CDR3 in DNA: TGCGCCAGCAGCTTGGAAGGCCCTAGCCTCGGCGATACGCAGTATTTT. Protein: CASSLEGPSLGDTQYF.

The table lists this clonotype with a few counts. The CDR3 protein is CASSQPPPGLAGQYNEQFF. CDR3 DNA: TGTGCCAGCAGCCAACCGCCACCGGGACTAGCGGGCCAATACAATGAGCAGTTCTTC. The J gene is TRBJ2-1, the V gene TRBV7-9; TRBD2 agrees at 12 bases. V shed 5 bases, J shed 4 bases, and the junction held 15 bases outside the gene matches. This CDR3 has 19 residues. Looked up from germline, CDR1 is SEHNR and CDR2 is FQNEAQ (reference sequence). Together with reference TRBV7-9 and TRBJ2-1, the CDR3 gives the full variable domain: DTGVSQNPRHKITKRGQNVTFRCDPISEHNRLYWYRQTLGQGPEFLTYFQNEAQLEKSRLLSDRFSAERPKGSFSTLEIQRTEQGDSAMYLCASSQPPPGLAGQYNEQFFGPGTRLTVL.

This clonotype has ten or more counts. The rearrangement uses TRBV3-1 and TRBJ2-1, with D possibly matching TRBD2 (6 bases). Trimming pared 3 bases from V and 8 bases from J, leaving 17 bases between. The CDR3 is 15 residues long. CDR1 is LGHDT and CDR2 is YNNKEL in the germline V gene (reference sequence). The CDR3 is CASSHPGARFYEQFF. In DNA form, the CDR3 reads TGTGCCAGCAGCCATCCGGGAGCTAGATTCTATGAGCAGTTCTTC.

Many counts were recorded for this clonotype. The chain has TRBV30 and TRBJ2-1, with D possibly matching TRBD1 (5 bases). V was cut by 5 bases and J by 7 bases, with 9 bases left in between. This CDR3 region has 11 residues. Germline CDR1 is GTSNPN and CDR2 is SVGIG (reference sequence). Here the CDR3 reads CAWGAGNEQFF. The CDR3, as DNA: TGTGCCTGGGGGGCCGGGAATGAGCAGTTCTTC.

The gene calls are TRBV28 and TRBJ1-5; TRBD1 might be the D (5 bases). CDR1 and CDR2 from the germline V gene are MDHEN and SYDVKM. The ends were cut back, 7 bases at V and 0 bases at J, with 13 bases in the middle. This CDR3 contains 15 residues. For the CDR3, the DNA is TGTGCCAGCACGAGTACAGGCTATAGCAATCAGCCCCAGCATTTT. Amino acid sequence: CASTSTGYSNQPQHF.